Presented here are 4 T cell receptor beta chains from one specimen sequenced in a study of CXCR3-negative and CXCR3-positive naive CD8 T cells. Each TRB cDNA library was prepared by 5' RACE (with UMI labels). TCRdb reprocessed the 5' RACE reads and stores each CDR3 protein as one record, lacking DNA. This sample's table reports tens of thousands of distinct CDR3 sequences. Input material: naive CXCR3- CD8+ T cells from blood. Specified subset: CD45RO-CCR7+CD27+CD95- naive CD8+ T cells lacking CXCR3 (TNR3-). The receptors derive from a human donor in good health. Some clones in this sample may be carry-over from other donors' samples.

This chain connects TRBV4-3 to TRBJ1-1; without DNA, the TCRdb call of TRBD1 cannot be checked. The germline gives CDR1 LGHNA, CDR2 YSLEER. The CDR3 has 17 amino acids. This chain's CDR3 is CASSQDGSRGVVTEAFF.

This clonotype ranks as medium-sized in terms of frequency. The rearrangement links TRBV11-3 to TRBJ2-1; the TRBD2 assignment by TCRdb is unverifiable without DNA. The CDR3 contains 13 residues. The germline gives CDR1 SGHNT, CDR2 YENEEA. CDR3 amino acids: CASSQRDYNEQFF.

This rearrangement joins TRBV15 to TRBJ2-1. The CDR3 extends over 14 amino acids. Germline CDR1 LNHNV, CDR2 YYDKDF (reference sequence). The CDR3 here is CATSRDAWGNEQFF. Based on the CDR3 plus reference TRBV15 and TRBJ2-1, the full variable domain is DAMVIQNPRYQVTQFGKPVTLSCSQTLNHNVMYWYQQKSSQAPKLLFHYYDKDFNNEADTPDNFQSRRPNTSFCFLDIRSPGLGDTAMYLCATSRDAWGNEQFFGPGTRLTVL.

The chain recombines TRBV4-2 with TRBJ1-2. CDR3 length equals 15 residues. The germline V gene encodes CDR1 LGHNA and CDR2 YNFKEQ. CDR3 protein: CASSQQTGREGGYTF.